Below are 22 T cell receptor beta chains sequenced from a single sample in a study of T-cell reconstitution after alpha-beta-depleted transplantation in children. Molecular barcoding with unique molecular identifiers was used for the TCRbeta library. From the PCR reads, TCRdb called clonotypes with MiXCR, one entry per CDR3 protein. This table has about 150,000 distinct CDR3 sequences, roughly 11% appearing once. The material was PBMCs, obtained before TCRalphabeta/CD19-depleted stem cell transplant. The receptors here all came from a boy between 2 and 15 years old with acute myeloid leukemia, due to receive a stem cell transplant.

This clonotype was observed at least ten times. The chain has TRBV27 and TRBJ2-7; D remains ambiguous. V lost 4 bases, J lost 0 bases, and 4 bases lay in between. Germline loops: CDR1 MNHEY, CDR2 SMNVEV (reference sequence). This CDR3 is built from 12 residues. DNA of the CDR3: TGTGCCAGCAGTTCCAGCTCCTACGAGCAGTACTTC. This translates into CASSSSSYEQYF.

The V call is TRBV11-3, the J call TRBJ2-5; D ambiguous. V dropped 6 bases and J dropped 5 bases, with 19 bases sitting between them. The CDR3 is made up of 15 amino acids. CDR1 is SGHNT, CDR2 YENEEA, per germline. The chain's CDR3 is CASSRTLTSLETQYF. CDR3 bases: TGTGCCAGCAGTCGGACCCTGACGAGCCTGGAGACCCAGTACTTC.

The sample holds many counts of this clonotype. The rearrangement uses TRBV6-5 and TRBJ2-1, with D possibly matching TRBD2 (6 bases). Germline CDR1 reads MNHEY; CDR2 reads SVGAGI. The CDR3 spans 14 residues. V lost 6 bases and J 0 bases, leaving 9 bases between the germline ends. CDR3 loop: CASRGLTSYNEQFF. CDR3 coding DNA: TGTGCCAGCAGAGGACTAACCTCCTACAATGAGCAGTTCTTC.

This clonotype occurred many times. The genes are TRBV4-1 and TRBJ2-1, with 9 bases that match TRBD2. The J segment lost 6 bases and the V segment lost 0 bases, leaving 6 bases of the junction unmatched. Germline loops: CDR1 MGHRA, CDR2 YSYEKL. There are 16 residues in the CDR3. CDR3 sequence reads: CASSQDHSGSGNEQFF. The CDR3 DNA sequence: TGCGCCAGCAGCCAAGACCATAGCGGGAGTGGCAATGAGCAGTTCTTC.

The sample holds many counts of this clonotype. As DNA, the CDR3 is TGTGCCAGCAGCCTAGGCTATGGCTACACCTTC. Its protein is CASSLGYGYTF. The chain employs TRBV12-3 or TRBV12-4 and TRBJ1-2; D is undetermined. Trimming removed 6 bases from V and 4 bases from J, with 6 bases in between. This CDR3 region has 11 residues.

There are many counts of this clonotype. The V call is TRBV24-1, the J call TRBJ2-1; D is unresolved. CDR1 is KGHDR, CDR2 SFDVKD, per germline. CDR3 length: 11 amino acids. V gave up 9 bases and J gave up 8 bases, with 10 bases separating them. The CDR3: CATGSLYEQFF. DNA for the CDR3: TGTGCCACCGGATCGTTATATGAGCAGTTCTTC.

This clonotype appeared many times. The genes are TRBV15 and TRBJ1-3; no firm D call. V lost 0 bases, J lost 4 bases, and 13 bases lay in between. The CDR3 is made up of 16 amino acids. Germline CDR1 is LNHNV and CDR2 is YYDKDF (reference sequence). The CDR3 sequence is CATSRDKARTGNTIYF. CDR3 sequence (DNA): TGTGCCACCAGCAGAGATAAAGCCAGAACCGGAAACACCATATATTTT.

This clonotype was observed a handful of times. This sequence may be a read error, since a much larger clone differs from it by one base. The genes are TRBV3-1 and TRBJ2-1; D may correspond to TRBD1 or TRBD2 (5 bases each). The CDR3 contains 17 residues. Per germline, CDR1 LGHDT and CDR2 YNNKEL (reference sequence). In DNA form, the CDR3 reads TGTGCCACCAGCCAAGAGGTCACGGGACGGTGGGGCAATGAGCAGTTCTTC. The encoded protein is CATSQEVTGRWGNEQFF.

This clonotype came up many times. The V and J genes are TRBV7-9 and TRBJ2-3, with D possibly matching TRBD2 (6 bases). V lost 5 bases and J lost 5, with 23 bases in between. Germline CDR1 and CDR2: SEHNR and FQNEAQ (reference sequence). The length of the CDR3 is 17 residues. CDR3 DNA: TGTGCCAGCAGCCCCCGGGGAGGTGCGGTGTCGGGAGATACGCAGTATTTT. Translated, it gives CASSPRGGAVSGDTQYF. Full variable domain (missing parts from reference TRBV7-9 and TRBJ2-3): DTGVSQNPRHKITKRGQNVTFRCDPISEHNRLYWYRQTLGQGPEFLTYFQNEAQLEKSRLLSDRFSAERPKGSFSTLEIQRTEQGDSAMYLCASSPRGGAVSGDTQYFGPGTRLTVL.

This clonotype was picked up many times. V and J are TRBV7-9 and TRBJ2-4, with D possibly being TRBD1 or TRBD2 (6 bases each). This CDR3 has 15 amino acids. The V gene's germline CDR1 is SEHNR and CDR2 FQNEAQ (reference sequence). Trimming removed 1 base at V and 7 bases at J, with 14 bases between. CDR3 loop: CASSLVVGGENIQYF. CDR3 bases: TGTGCCAGCAGCTTAGTTGTGGGGGGCGAGAACATTCAGTACTTC.

The sample holds many counts of this clonotype. The CDR3 DNA reads as TGTGCCAGCAGCACGGGCGGTGGTGAAGCTTTCTTT. This sequence encodes CASSTGGGEAFF. The genes are TRBV7-9 and TRBJ1-1; D gene uncertain. The ends were cut back, 5 bases at V and 7 bases at J, with 11 bases in the middle. Germline V gene lookup returns CDR1 SEHNR and CDR2 FQNEAQ (reference sequence). CDR3 length: 12 residues.

This clonotype showed up many times. This chain connects TRBV20-1 to TRBJ2-7; D might be TRBD2 (6 bases). V was pared by 0 bases and J by 2 bases, with 14 bases between. Per germline, CDR1 DFQATT and CDR2 SNEGSKA (reference sequence). CDR3 length: 15 residues. DNA for the CDR3: TGCAGTGCTAGAGACCTCACACTAGCAACCTACGAGCAGTACTTC. Translated: CSARDLTLATYEQYF.

This clonotype was detected ten times or more. As DNA, the CDR3 is TGTGCCAGCAGTTCCTACAGGGGTAGGGACGAGCAGTACTTC. It translates to CASSSYRGRDEQYF. J is TRBJ2-7 and V is TRBV12-3 or TRBV12-4; 7 bases agree with TRBD1. The CDR3 has 14 residues. V lost 4 bases to trimming and J lost 5 bases; unmatched junction nucleotides: 8.

This clonotype has a count of ten or more. The genes are TRBV20-1 and TRBJ1-4; no definite D call. The V end lost 0 bases, the J end lost 8 bases, and 13 bases lay between the germline ends. The CDR3 has 14 amino acids. Per germline, CDR1 DFQATT and CDR2 SNEGSKA (reference sequence). DNA of the CDR3: TGCAGTGCTAGAGATTCTGCAGAGAGGGAAAAACTGTTTTTT. Protein product: CSARDSAEREKLFF.

Turning to this clonotype: This may be a read error: a much more frequent sequence differs by one nucleotide. This chain joins TRBV3-1 and TRBJ1-1; no clear D gene. CDR1 and CDR2 (germline): LGHDT, YNNKEL (reference sequence). The CDR3 is 13 amino acids. The ends were cut back, 3 bases at V and 1 base at J, with 6 bases in the middle. The CDR3, as DNA: TGTGCCAGCAGCCATTCAAGGAACACTGAAGCTTTCTTT. As protein: CASSHSRNTEAFF.

At least ten counts were recorded for this clonotype. The chain uses TRBV5-1 and TRBJ2-1; no clear D gene. The germline CDR1 and CDR2 sequences are SGHRS and YFSETQ. The CDR3 is 16 amino acids. V lost 0 bases, J lost 2 bases, and 12 bases lay in between. This CDR3 is CASSLGHGPTYNEQFF. CDR3 coding DNA: TGCGCCAGCAGCTTGGGGCACGGACCCACCTACAATGAGCAGTTCTTC.

This clonotype was counted many times. J is TRBJ2-7 and V is TRBV28; 12 bases line up with TRBD2. The CDR3 is 15 residues long. Germline values: CDR1 MDHEN, CDR2 SYDVKM. Trimming took 2 bases from V and 3 from J; bases not matched to a gene: 2. CDR3 protein: CASSLLAGGHYEQYF. The CDR3 nucleotides read TGTGCCAGCAGTTTACTAGCGGGAGGGCACTACGAGCAGTACTTC.

At least ten counts were recorded for this clonotype. The chain has TRBV14 and TRBJ2-5; maybe TRBD1 (6 bases). V lost 1 base, J lost 0 bases, and 12 bases lay in between. The CDR3 has 16 amino acids. Germline V gives CDR1 SGHDN, CDR2 FVKESK. The CDR3 protein is CASSQGIDRYQETQYF. The CDR3 region has the DNA TGTGCCAGCAGCCAAGGAATAGACAGGTACCAAGAGACCCAGTACTTC.

In its sample, this clonotype was seen many times. Its ends do not fully match the called genes, so a read error is possible. The V gene is TRBV7-9, the J gene TRBJ1-3, with D tentatively TRBD1 (5 bases). This CDR3 spans 15 amino acids. Germline-derived CDR1 and CDR2 are SEHNR and FQNEAQ (reference sequence). CDR3 in DNA: TGTGTCAGCAGCTCCGGTTGGGGGACTGGAAACACCATATATTTT. It encodes CVSSSGWGTGNTIYF.

This clonotype was seen repeatedly, ten times or more. The chain is built from TRBV4-1 and TRBJ1-5, with 7 nucleotides matching TRBD1. Germline values: CDR1 MGHRA, CDR2 YSYEKL. The trim removed 0 bases at V and 5 bases at J, leaving 7 bases unmatched. This CDR3 has 16 residues. This CDR3 reads CASSQDKRDRDQPQHF. The CDR3 DNA reads TGCGCCAGCAGCCAAGATAAAAGGGACAGAGATCAGCCCCAGCATTTT.

This clonotype was observed many times. In DNA form, the CDR3 reads TGTGCCACCAGCCTCGCAGGGGAAGCTAATGAAAAACTGTTTTTT. Residues: CATSLAGEANEKLFF. The gene calls are TRBV15 and TRBJ1-4, with a weak D call TRBD1 (6 bases). The CDR3 runs 15 residues. The V gene's germline CDR1 is LNHNV and CDR2 YYDKDF (reference sequence). Deletions cut 5 bases from V and 3 bases from J, with 13 bases between.

This clonotype was seen a few times. The chain couples TRBV28 to TRBJ1-6; D is undetermined. Between the trimmed V and J ends, which lost 2 bases and 9 bases, there was a span of 17 bases. The germline V gene encodes CDR1 MDHEN and CDR2 SYDVKM. This CDR3 contains 16 residues. CDR3 in DNA: TGTGCCAGCAGTTTACCCAGACGGAAAAGAGGTTCACCCCTCCACTTT. It specifies CASSLPRRKRGSPLHF.